A single sample gave rise to the 23 T cell receptor beta chains below, sequenced in a study of vaccination effects on CD4 cells after COVID-19. Their specific antigens are unknown. Sequencing used immunoSEQ multiplex PCR; TCRdb keeps in-frame clones, though not all of them. This sample has 55,000 to 70,000 clones, with 76% found just once. Within the ViraFEST assay, antigen-specific CD4+ T cells underwent expansion with viral peptide pools prior to sequencing. Upon completion of 10 to 11 days in culture, CD4+ T cells were isolated. The participants, recipients of two vaccine doses, got either BNT162b2 or mRNA-1273. Sequencing used CD4+ T cells from PBMCs cultured with HCoV-OC43 spike peptides, obtained after COVID-19 vaccination. The sample's subset: HCoV-OC43 spike overlapping peptide pool stimulation. The receptors were gathered from a human donor who received a COVID-19 vaccine.

The chain has TRBV11-1 and TRBJ2-1; 8 bases align to TRBD2. From germline, CDR1 is SGHAT and CDR2 FQDESV (reference sequence). Germline trimming cut 3 bases from V and 3 bases from J; bases unmatched to any gene: 1. The CDR3 contains 14 residues. CDR3 nucleotides: TGTGCCAGCAGCTTTGCGGGGGGCTACAATGAGCAGTTCTTC. It translates to CASSFAGGYNEQFF.

The V call is TRBV20-1, the J call TRBJ1-2; D not resolved. Germline V gene sequence: CDR1 DFQATT, CDR2 SNEGSKA (reference sequence). CDR3 size: 11 residues. Trimming cost V 3 bases and J 3 bases, with 5 bases left between them. The CDR3 bases are TGCAGTGCTAGGGTGGACTATGGCTACACCTTC. It yields the protein CSARVDYGYTF.

This chain joins TRBV9 and TRBJ1-6; TRBD1 agrees at 8 bases. CDR3 length equals 14 residues. Germline V CDR1 and CDR2: SGDLS, YYNGEE. The V gene end was trimmed by 7 bases and the J gene end by 9 bases; junction bases not matched to a gene: 9. CDR3 DNA sequence: TGTGCCAGCGGCCCCGGGACAGGCCGTTCACCCCTCCACTTT. This translates into CASGPGTGRSPLHF.

The V call is TRBV6-5, the J call TRBJ1-6, with D tentatively TRBD1 (6 bases). Trimming shortened V by 5 bases and J by 6 bases, and 8 bases separated the two germline ends. The CDR3 runs 13 residues. CDR1 is MNHEY and CDR2 is SVGAGI in the germline V gene. CDR3 coding DNA: TGTGCCAGCAGTCGGGACATTAATTCACCCCTCCACTTT. Its translation: CASSRDINSPLHF.

The chain is built from TRBV4-1 and TRBJ2-7; 9 bases are a match to TRBD1. The CDR3 spans 16 residues. The junction had 5 bases not matched to a gene; V was cut back by 0 bases and J by 2 bases. In germline, CDR1 is MGHRA, CDR2 YSYEKL. CDR3 amino acids: CASSQEGGTGPYEQYV. The CDR3 DNA follows: TGCGCCAGCAGCCAAGAGGGTGGGACAGGGCCCTACGAGCAGTACGTC.

The chain uses TRBV18 and TRBJ2-5, with 12 bases that match TRBD1. V shed 0 bases and J 5 bases; nucleotides not matched to a gene: 10. The CDR3 covers 18 residues. Germline V CDR1 and CDR2: KGHSH, LQKENI. CDR3 sequence (DNA): TGTGCCAGCTCACCACCCATGGGACAGGGGGCGCGCCGGGAGACCCAGTACTTC. Translating it yields CASSPPMGQGARRETQYF.

CDR3 in DNA: TGTGCCAGCAGTTACTATGGAGCATACGAGCAGTACGTC. It translates to CASSYYGAYEQYV. This chain joins TRBV6-6 and TRBJ2-7; D remains ambiguous. The germline CDR1 and CDR2 sequences are MNHNY and SVGAGI (reference sequence). The CDR3 sequence is 13 residues long. V was trimmed by 1 base and J by 4 bases, leaving 8 bases between them.

This clone has only a few counts. This sequence joins TRBV28 and TRBJ1-3; 9 bases fit TRBD1. The CDR3 totals 14 residues. The germline gives CDR1 MDHEN, CDR2 SYDVKM. The V segment lost 6 bases and the J segment 7 bases; nucleotides outside the gene matches: 7. The CDR3 DNA reads as TGTGCCAGCAGCCTACAGGGGGCGGGGAACACCATATATTTT. Translating it yields CASSLQGAGNTIYF.

The rearrangement joins TRBV5-1 to TRBJ1-1, with 10 bases lining up with TRBD1. This CDR3 contains 17 residues. Germline CDR1 SGHRS, CDR2 YFSETQ. The J segment lost 4 bases and the V segment lost 2 bases, leaving 11 bases of the junction unmatched. The DNA of the CDR3 is TGCGCCAGCAGCTTCCAGGGACAGGGGAGAGTGAGCACTGAAGCTTTCTTT. Translated, it gives CASSFQGQGRVSTEAFF.

The chain combines TRBV7-3 with TRBJ2-5; no reliable D call. This CDR3 is 15 amino acids long. Germline CDR1 is SGHTA and CDR2 is FQGTGA. V lost 4 bases, J lost 5 bases, and 17 bases lay in between. CDR3 in DNA: TGTGCCAGCAGCTACTCCTCATTAAAAGGGGAGACCCAGTACTTC. This sequence encodes CASSYSSLKGETQYF.

This clone came up once. The rearrangement links TRBV10-1 to TRBJ1-1, with TRBD1 as a possible D gene (5 bases). CDR1 WNHNN and CDR2 SYGVQD come from the germline V gene (reference sequence). The CDR3 is 13 residues long. The V end was cut by 7 bases, the J end by 3 bases, with 12 bases between. CDR3 loop: CASKMTADTEAFF. The CDR3 DNA reads as TGCGCCAGCAAGATGACAGCAGACACTGAAGCTTTCTTT.

The rearrangement uses TRBV10-3 and TRBJ2-3; no firm D call. CDR3 length: 13 amino acids. Between the trimmed V and J ends, which lost 2 bases and 4 bases, there was a span of 7 bases. Looked up from germline, CDR1 is ENHRY and CDR2 is SYGVKD. The CDR3 region has the DNA TGTGCCATCAGTGAGCCTGGGTCAGATACGCAGTATTTT. Encoded protein: CAISEPGSDTQYF.

This clone was seen once. The J gene is TRBJ2-3, the V gene TRBV9, with D maybe TRBD2 (5 bases). The CDR3 runs 13 residues. The germline V and J ends were trimmed by 6 bases and 5 bases, with 13 bases remaining between them. Germline CDR1 reads SGDLS; CDR2 reads YYNGEE. The CDR3 spells CASTYHREDTQYF. In nucleotides, the CDR3 is TGTGCCAGCACCTACCACCGGGAAGATACGCAGTATTTT.

CDR3 sequence reads: CASSLKGRGRPYEQYV. The CDR3 DNA is TGTGCCAGCAGTTTAAAGGGTAGGGGGAGACCCTACGAGCAGTACGTC. The chain combines TRBV27 with TRBJ2-7, with TRBD1 as a possible D gene (6 bases). The CDR3 extends over 16 amino acids. V dropped 2 bases and J dropped 2 bases, with 16 bases sitting between them. Germline V gives CDR1 MNHEY, CDR2 SMNVEV (reference sequence).

This clone has only one observation. This chain joins TRBV30 and TRBJ1-1; unclear D gene. Germline V lookup: CDR1 GTSNPN, CDR2 SVGIG (reference sequence). The length of the CDR3 is 15 residues. V lost 3 bases, J lost 0 bases, and 14 bases lay in between. The DNA of the CDR3 is TGTGCCTGGAGCGCTGGTTGGTCCTTGAACACTGAAGCTTTCTTT. It specifies CAWSAGWSLNTEAFF. The full variable domain, its missing parts supplied by reference TRBV30 and TRBJ1-1, is SQTIHQWPATLVQPVGSPLSLECTVEGTSNPNLYWYRQAAGRGLQLLFYSVGIGQISSEVPQNLSASRPQDRQFILSSKKLLLSDSGFYLCAWSAGWSLNTEAFFGQGTRLTVV.

The chain combines TRBV29-1 with TRBJ2-3, with D maybe TRBD1 (6 bases). CDR3 length equals 12 residues. Germline CDR1 SQVTM, CDR2 ANQGSEA. Trimming cost V 6 bases and J 2 bases, with 9 bases left between them. The CDR3 DNA is TGCAGCGTCACAGGGAACACAGATACGCAGTATTTT. The encoded protein is CSVTGNTDTQYF.

This chain links TRBV7-3 with TRBJ2-6; 8 bases match TRBD2. The germline V gene encodes CDR1 SGHTA and CDR2 FQGTGA. The CDR3 covers 18 residues. After removal of 0 bases from V and 0 bases from J, the junction contained 4 bases not matched to a gene. The CDR3 spells CASSLTSGATSGANVLTF. The CDR3 region has the DNA TGTGCCAGCAGCTTAACTAGCGGGGCCACCTCTGGGGCCAACGTCCTGACTTTC.

This chain joins TRBV6-5 and TRBJ1-2; D is uncertain. Trimming left V 7 bases short and J 0 bases short, with 15 bases between. Germline V CDR1 and CDR2: MNHEY, SVGAGI. The CDR3 is made up of 15 amino acids. The CDR3, as DNA: TGTGCCAGCAAGGAACAGCTCGGAGCTAACTATGGCTACACCTTC. Its protein product is CASKEQLGANYGYTF.

The V and J genes are TRBV27 and TRBJ1-4; 11 bases agree with TRBD1. The CDR3 is made up of 15 amino acids. J lost 3 bases, V lost 3 bases, and 0 bases had no gene match. The germline gives CDR1 MNHEY, CDR2 SMNVEV (reference sequence). DNA of the CDR3: TGTGCCAGCAGTTTGGGACAGGGGGCTAATGAAAAACTGTTTTTT. As protein: CASSLGQGANEKLFF.

Written as DNA, the CDR3 is TGTGCCAGCAGCGGACAGGGGGGTACAGATACGCAGTATTTT. It codes for CASSGQGGTDTQYF. The chain has TRBV2 and TRBJ2-3; 10 nucleotides agree with TRBD1. The V segment lost 6 bases and the J segment 3 bases; nucleotides outside the gene matches: 3. The CDR3 is made up of 14 amino acids. Germline assignment: CDR1 SNHLY and CDR2 FYNNEI.

This sequence joins TRBV5-1 and TRBJ1-1, with D perhaps matching TRBD1 (5 bases). This CDR3 region has 15 residues. V was shortened by 4 bases and J by 7 bases, with 20 bases between the two germline ends. Germline V lookup: CDR1 SGHRS, CDR2 YFSETQ. The DNA of the CDR3 is TGCGCCAGCAGCCAGACCATTGGGGGGGGGAGTGAAGCTTTCTTT. Amino acid sequence: CASSQTIGGGSEAFF.

This chain links TRBV6-5 with TRBJ2-4; 8 bases fit TRBD2. The length of the CDR3 is 13 residues. Germline CDR1 is MNHEY and CDR2 is SVGAGI. With 6 bases clipped from V and 9 bases from J, the junction kept 7 bases outside the gene matches. The DNA for the CDR3 is TGTGCCAGCAGCACGGGGGGGGCCGGCATTCAGTACTTC. Amino acids: CASSTGGAGIQYF.

The CDR3 region is CASSRRDGPYEQYV. The CDR3 DNA sequence: TGTGCCAGCAGCAGACGAGACGGTCCCTACGAGCAGTACGTC. The chain carries TRBV6-5 and TRBJ2-7; no clear D. The CDR3 length is 14 residues. CDR1 is MNHEY, CDR2 SVGAGI, per germline. Trimming took 6 bases from V and 2 from J, leaving 14 bases between them.